The sequence of this T cell receptor (beta chain) was determined in a study of cytomegalovirus exposure and HLA in healthy donors. Study conclusions and caveats: It was approximately 150 TCR beta chains that were listed as cytomegalovirus-associated. Reports described diagnosis of cytomegalovirus status by the classifier as highly specific and sensitive. Three CMV-associated chains were confirmed in vitro to be specific for CMV antigens. Rarity marked most TCR sequences, yet some public TCRs occurred in many donors.

TCRdb keeps only in-frame clones here, not all; method: immunoSEQ multiplex PCR. The sample shows roughly 150,000 clones, about 85% of them seen only once. This CDR3 comprises 14 residues. V lost 4 bases and J lost 0, with 9 bases in between. Germline V CDR1 and CDR2: MGHRA, YSYEKL. A word on this clone: The antigen remains undetermined.

The clonotype originates from a man younger than 40 in good health and CMV-seropositive. J is TRBJ2-5 and V is TRBV4-1, with a tentative D call TRBD1 (5 bases). The source material was PBMCs. CDR3 residues: CASSPRQYQETQYF. CDR3 in DNA: TGCGCCAGCAGCCCCAGACAGTACCAAGAGACCCAGTACTTC.